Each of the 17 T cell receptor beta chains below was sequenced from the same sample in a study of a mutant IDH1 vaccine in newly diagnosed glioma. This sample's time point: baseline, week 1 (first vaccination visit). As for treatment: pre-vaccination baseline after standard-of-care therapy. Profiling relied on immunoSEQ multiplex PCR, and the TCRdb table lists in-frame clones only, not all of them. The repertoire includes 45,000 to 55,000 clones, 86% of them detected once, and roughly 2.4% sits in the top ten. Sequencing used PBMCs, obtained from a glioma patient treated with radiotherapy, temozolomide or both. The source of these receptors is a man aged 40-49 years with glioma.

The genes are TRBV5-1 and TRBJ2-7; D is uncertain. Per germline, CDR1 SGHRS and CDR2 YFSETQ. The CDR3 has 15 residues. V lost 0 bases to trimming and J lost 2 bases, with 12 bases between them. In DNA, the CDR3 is TGCGCCAGCAGCTTGGAGGCAGGACGTACCTACGAGCAGTACTTC. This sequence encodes CASSLEAGRTYEQYF.

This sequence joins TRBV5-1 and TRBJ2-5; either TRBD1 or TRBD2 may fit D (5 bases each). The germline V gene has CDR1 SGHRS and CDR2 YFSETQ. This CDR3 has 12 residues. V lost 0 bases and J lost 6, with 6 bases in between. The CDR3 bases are TGCGCCAGCAGCTTGGGGGGGAAGACCCAGTACTTC. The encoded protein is CASSLGGKTQYF.

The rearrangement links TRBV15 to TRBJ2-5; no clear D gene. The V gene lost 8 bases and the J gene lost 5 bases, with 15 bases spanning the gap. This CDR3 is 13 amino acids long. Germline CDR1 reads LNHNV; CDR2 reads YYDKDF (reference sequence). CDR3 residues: CATAIWSEETQYF. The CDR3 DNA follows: TGTGCCACCGCTATTTGGAGTGAGGAGACCCAGTACTTC.

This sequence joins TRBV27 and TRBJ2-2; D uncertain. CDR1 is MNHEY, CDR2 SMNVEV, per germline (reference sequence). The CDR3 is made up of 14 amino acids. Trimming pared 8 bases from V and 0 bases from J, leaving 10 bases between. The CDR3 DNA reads TGTGCCAGCCGCCCCCCCGCGAACACCGGGGAGCTGTTTTTT. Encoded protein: CASRPPANTGELFF.

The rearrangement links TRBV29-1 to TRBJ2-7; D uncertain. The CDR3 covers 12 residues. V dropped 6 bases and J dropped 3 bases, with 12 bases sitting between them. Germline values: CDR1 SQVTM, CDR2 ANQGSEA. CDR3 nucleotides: TGCAGCGTCCAAGCGACTTACTACGAGCAGTACTTC. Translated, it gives CSVQATYYEQYF.

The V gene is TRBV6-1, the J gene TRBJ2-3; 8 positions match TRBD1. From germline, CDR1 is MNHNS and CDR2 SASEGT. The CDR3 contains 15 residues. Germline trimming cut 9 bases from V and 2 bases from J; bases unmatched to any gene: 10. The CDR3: CASRTGGRYTDTQYF. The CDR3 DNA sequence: TGTGCCAGTAGAACAGGGGGAAGGTACACAGATACGCAGTATTTT.

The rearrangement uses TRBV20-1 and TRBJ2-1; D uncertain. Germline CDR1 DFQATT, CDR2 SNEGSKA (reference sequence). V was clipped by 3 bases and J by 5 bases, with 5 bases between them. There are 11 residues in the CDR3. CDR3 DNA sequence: TGCAGTGCTAGCGACCACAATGAGCAGTTCTTC. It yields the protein CSASDHNEQFF.

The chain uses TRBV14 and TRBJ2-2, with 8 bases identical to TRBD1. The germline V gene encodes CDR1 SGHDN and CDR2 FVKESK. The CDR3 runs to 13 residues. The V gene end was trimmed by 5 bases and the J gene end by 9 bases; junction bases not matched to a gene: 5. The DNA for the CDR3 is TGTGCCAGCAGCGGACAGGGAATCCGGGAGCTGTTTTTT. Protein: CASSGQGIRELFF.

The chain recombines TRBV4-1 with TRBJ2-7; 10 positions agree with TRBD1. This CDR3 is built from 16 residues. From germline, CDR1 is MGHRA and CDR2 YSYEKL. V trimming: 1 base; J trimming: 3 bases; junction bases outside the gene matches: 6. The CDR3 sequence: CASSQGPDRGIYEQYF. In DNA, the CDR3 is TGCGCCAGCAGCCAAGGTCCGGACAGGGGGATCTACGAGCAGTACTTC.

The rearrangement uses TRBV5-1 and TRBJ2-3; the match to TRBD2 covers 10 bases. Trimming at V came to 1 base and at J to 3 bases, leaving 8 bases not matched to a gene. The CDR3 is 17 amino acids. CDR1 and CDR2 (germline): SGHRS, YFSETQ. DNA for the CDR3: TGCGCCAGCAGCTTGTCTAGCGGGAGAACTCCTACAGATACGCAGTATTTT. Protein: CASSLSSGRTPTDTQYF.

The CDR3, as DNA: TGCGCCAGCAGCTTAACCGGACAGGGGGCTTCCGAGCAGTACTTC. Its protein is CASSLTGQGASEQYF. J is TRBJ2-7 and V is TRBV5-1, with 11 nucleotides matching TRBD1. This CDR3 is built from 15 residues. CDR1 is SGHRS, CDR2 YFSETQ, per germline. V shed 2 bases, J shed 6 bases, and the junction held 7 bases outside the gene matches.

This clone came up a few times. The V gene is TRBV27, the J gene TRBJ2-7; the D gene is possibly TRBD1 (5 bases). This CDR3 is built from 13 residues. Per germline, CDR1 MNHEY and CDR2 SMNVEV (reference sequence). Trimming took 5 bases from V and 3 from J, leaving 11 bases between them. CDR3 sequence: CASSLDSNYEQYF. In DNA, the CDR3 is TGTGCCAGCAGTCTTGACAGTAACTACGAGCAGTACTTC.

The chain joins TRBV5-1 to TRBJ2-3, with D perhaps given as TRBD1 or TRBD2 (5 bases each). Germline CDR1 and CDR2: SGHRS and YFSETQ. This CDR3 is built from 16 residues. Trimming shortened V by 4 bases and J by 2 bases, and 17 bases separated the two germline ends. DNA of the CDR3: TGCGCCAGCAGCGCGACCGGGACGGCCTTCACAGATACGCAGTATTTT. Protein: CASSATGTAFTDTQYF.

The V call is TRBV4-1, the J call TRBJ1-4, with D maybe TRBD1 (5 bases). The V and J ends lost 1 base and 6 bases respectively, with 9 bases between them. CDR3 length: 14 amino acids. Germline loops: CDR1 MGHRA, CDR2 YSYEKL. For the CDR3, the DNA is TGCGCCAGCAGCCAAGTGGGGCAAGATGAAAAACTGTTTTTT. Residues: CASSQVGQDEKLFF.

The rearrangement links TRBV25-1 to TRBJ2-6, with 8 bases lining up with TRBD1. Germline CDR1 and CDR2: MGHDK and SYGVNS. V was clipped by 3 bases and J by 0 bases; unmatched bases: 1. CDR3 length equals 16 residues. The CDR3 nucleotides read TGTGCCAGCAGTGAGGACAGGGACTCTGGGGCCAACGTCCTGACTTTC. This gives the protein CASSEDRDSGANVLTF.

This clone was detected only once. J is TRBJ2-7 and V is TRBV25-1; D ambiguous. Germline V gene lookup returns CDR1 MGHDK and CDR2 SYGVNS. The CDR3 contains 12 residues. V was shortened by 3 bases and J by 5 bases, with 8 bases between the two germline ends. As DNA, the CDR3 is TGTGCCAGCAGTGACCAGAGGCACGAGCAGTACTTC. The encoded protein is CASSDQRHEQYF.

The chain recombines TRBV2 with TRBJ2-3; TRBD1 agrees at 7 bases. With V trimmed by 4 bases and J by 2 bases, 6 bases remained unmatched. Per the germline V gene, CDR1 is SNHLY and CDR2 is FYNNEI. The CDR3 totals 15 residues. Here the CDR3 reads CASSAQGQITDTQYF. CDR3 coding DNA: TGTGCCAGCAGTGCTCAGGGACAGATCACAGATACGCAGTATTTT.